This T cell receptor (beta chain) derives from a study of shared T cell receptors in the human thymus. The repertoire was sequenced with immunoSEQ multiplex PCR; TCRdb's copy has only in-frame clones and lacks some. The sample holds 600,000 to 900,000 clones, 70% to 90% seen once. This CDR3 has 14 residues. Trimming took off 8 bases at V and 4 bases at J, with 14 bases between the two ends. Germline V CDR1 and CDR2: MNHNS, SASEGT. The sample was also linked to a second study, of human thymus T cells.

Sequenced sample: thymocytes. This clonotype was obtained from a girl less than two years old with a congenital heart defect. This rearrangement joins TRBV6-1 to TRBJ2-2, with a tentative D call TRBD1 (5 bases). For the CDR3, the DNA is TGTGCCAGCGCAGGGCTCCTACGCACCGGGGAGCTGTTTTTT. Its translation is CASAGLLRTGELFF.